This T cell receptor beta chain came from a study of blood T cell repertoires in COVID-19. Study-wide background: From T cells, B-cell-depleted T cells, or PBMCs came the material, which was cDNA or gDNA.

Original data processing: It was from reference gene primer amplification that nucleated cell counts were estimated. Some clones are missing from TCRdb's copy, which holds only in-frame ones; the method was immunoSEQ multiplex PCR. D and trimming were read from the DNA, whereas the V and J calls and clone size are those reported in that table. Of some 150,000 clones in the sample, around 87% were seen once. The sequenced sample consisted of peripheral blood. This sequence was found in a woman in her thirties or forties with acute or convalescent COVID-19.

CDR3 amino acids: CASSIGVGSPGYTF. The CDR3 coding sequence is TGTGCCAGTAGTATCGGGGTCGGGTCACCTGGCTACACCTTC. This chain connects TRBV19 to TRBJ1-2; D call uncertain. The CDR3 totals 14 residues. Trimming stripped 3 bases from V and 7 bases from J, with 15 bases between. Germline-derived CDR1 and CDR2 are LNHDA and SQIVND (reference sequence). The full variable domain, rest sourced from reference TRBV19 and TRBJ1-2, is DGGITQSPKYLFRKEGQNVTLSCEQNLNHDAMYWYRQDPGQGLRLIYYSQIVNDFQKGDIAEGYSVSREKKESFPLTVTSAQKNPTAFYLCASSIGVGSPGYTFGSGTRLTVV.